The 27 T cell receptor beta chains given below trace back to one sample, sequenced in a study of graft-versus-host responses after intestinal transplantation. Antigen specificity for these receptors is unknown. Method: immunoSEQ multiplex PCR; TCRdb's copy keeps in-frame clones and lacks some. The data contain more than 95,000 clones, 87% of them singletons. The sequenced sample was unstimulated CD4+ T cells sorted from spleen or lymph node cells, obtained before intestinal transplant. These receptor sequences come from a human donor who received an intestinal transplant.

This clone appeared once. V usage is TRBV28 and J usage is TRBJ1-2; D call uncertain. Germline V gives CDR1 MDHEN, CDR2 SYDVKM. V was trimmed by 6 bases and J by 4 bases, leaving 6 bases between them. CDR3 length: 11 residues. Written as DNA, the CDR3 is TGTGCCAGCAGCCAAAGCTATGGCTACACCTTC. It is translated as CASSQSYGYTF.

This chain joins TRBV6-5 and TRBJ2-5, with D possibly matching TRBD1 (5 bases). This CDR3 is 12 amino acids long. Per germline, CDR1 MNHEY and CDR2 SVGAGI. Trimming shortened V by 9 bases and J by 5 bases, and 13 bases separated the two germline ends. CDR3 protein: CASRQGGETQYF. The CDR3 nucleotides read TGTGCCAGTCGGCAGGGTGGGGAGACCCAGTACTTC.

The chain joins TRBV10-3 to TRBJ2-5; no firm D call. The CDR3 contains 11 residues. Germline V CDR1 and CDR2: ENHRY, SYGVKD. The germline V and J ends were trimmed by 2 bases and 5 bases, with 3 bases remaining between them. The CDR3 sequence: CAISETETQYF. DNA of the CDR3: TGTGCCATCAGTGAGACGGAGACCCAGTACTTC.

The chain joins TRBV10-1 to TRBJ2-1, with D hard to call. The V gene lost 0 bases and the J gene lost 5 bases, with 8 bases spanning the gap. In germline, CDR1 is WNHNN, CDR2 SYGVQD (reference sequence). The CDR3 runs 14 residues. The DNA of the CDR3 is TGCGCCAGCAGTGAGTCGGTTCAGAACAATGAGCAGTTCTTC. Its translation: CASSESVQNNEQFF.

The V gene is TRBV14, the J gene TRBJ2-7; D remains ambiguous. CDR3 length: 11 amino acids. Germline-derived CDR1 and CDR2 are SGHDN and FVKESK. With 4 bases removed from V and 2 bases from J, the gap between germline ends came to 3 bases. CDR3 DNA sequence: TGTGCCAGCAGCCGAACCTACGAGCAGTACTTC. Residues: CASSRTYEQYF.

The chain has TRBV18 and TRBJ2-5; a weak D match, TRBD2 (6 bases). V was clipped by 6 bases and J by 11 bases, with 28 bases between them. CDR3 size: 16 residues. Germline-derived CDR1 and CDR2 are KGHSH and LQKENI. The CDR3 coding sequence is TGTGCCAGCTCGCTGGGGAAAGGACTAAGAAGTGAGGAGCAGTACTTC. The encoded protein is CASSLGKGLRSEEQYF.

CDR3 amino acids: CASSSYPNEKLFF. DNA of the CDR3: TGCGCCAGCAGTTCTTATCCTAATGAAAAACTGTTTTTT. This chain connects TRBV5-1 to TRBJ1-4; D is undetermined. Per germline, CDR1 SGHRS and CDR2 YFSETQ. This CDR3 is built from 13 residues. Trimming removed 5 bases from V and 3 bases from J, with 8 bases in between.

The chain uses TRBV11-2 and TRBJ2-7; 9 nucleotides agree with TRBD2. This CDR3 has 15 amino acids. Germline V gene data show CDR1 as SGHAT and CDR2 as FQNNGV. V lost 2 bases and J lost 1; bases outside the gene matches: 3. CDR3 in amino acids: CASSLTAGGSYEQYF. For the CDR3, the DNA is TGTGCCAGCAGCTTAACGGCGGGAGGGTCCTACGAGCAGTACTTC.

This chain links TRBV7-6 with TRBJ1-4; 10 positions match TRBD1. The V and J ends lost 5 bases and 8 bases, in that order; junction bases with no gene match: 8. The CDR3 runs to 15 residues. Germline V gene lookup returns CDR1 SGHVS and CDR2 FNYEAQ. The CDR3 here is CASSDRQGAGEKLFF. CDR3 DNA sequence: TGTGCCAGCAGCGATCGACAGGGGGCGGGGGAAAAACTGTTTTTT.

This sequence joins TRBV28 and TRBJ2-5, with D tentatively TRBD1 (6 bases). Deletions cut 0 bases from V and 0 bases from J, with 11 bases between. Germline V gene lookup returns CDR1 MDHEN and CDR2 SYDVKM. The CDR3 has 16 residues. CDR3 nucleotides: TGTGCCAGCAGTTTATGGGCAGGGGCGAACCAAGAGACCCAGTACTTC. Protein sequence: CASSLWAGANQETQYF.

The chain employs TRBV18 and TRBJ1-5, with D tentatively TRBD1 (6 bases). The germline V gene has CDR1 KGHSH and CDR2 LQKENI. V dropped 6 bases and J dropped 3 bases, with 18 bases sitting between them. The CDR3 sequence is 16 residues long. The CDR3 nucleotides are TGTGCCAGCTCGACAGAGACAGGCAGGGTCAATCAGCCCCAGCATTTT. Protein product: CASSTETGRVNQPQHF.

The genes are TRBV7-2 and TRBJ1-4; 8 nucleotides align to TRBD1. With V trimmed by 5 bases and J by 5 bases, 7 bases remained unmatched. The CDR3 is 15 amino acids. Germline assignment: CDR1 SGHTA and CDR2 FQGNSA. CDR3 DNA: TGTGCCAGCAGCCCAGGACAGGGTTGGAATGAAAAACTGTTTTTT. This encodes CASSPGQGWNEKLFF. The full variable domain, completed using reference TRBV7-2 and TRBJ1-4, is GAGVSQSPSNKVTEKGKDVELRCDPISGHTALYWYRQSLGQGLEFLIYFQGNSAPDKSGLPSDRFSAERTGGSVSTLTIQRTQQEDSAVYLCASSPGQGWNEKLFFGSGTQLSVL.

The chain recombines TRBV27 with TRBJ2-4; D is unresolved. Germline V gives CDR1 MNHEY, CDR2 SMNVEV (reference sequence). The CDR3 sequence is 17 residues long. The V end lost 2 bases, the J end lost 3 bases, and 17 bases lay between the germline ends. The CDR3 reads CASSLEAPVSYKNIQYF. Written as DNA, the CDR3 is TGTGCCAGCAGTTTAGAGGCTCCTGTGAGCTACAAAAACATTCAGTACTTC.

The chain carries TRBV5-4 and TRBJ2-7; the match to TRBD1 covers 10 bases. The CDR3 has 15 residues. Germline V lookup: CDR1 SGHNT, CDR2 YYREEE (reference sequence). Trimming at V came to 4 bases and at J to 1 base, leaving 5 bases not matched to a gene. In DNA, the CDR3 is TGTGCCAGCAGCGCCGGGACAGGGGATTCCTACGAGCAGTACTTC. Its translation: CASSAGTGDSYEQYF.

The table lists this clone with a count of one. The rearrangement uses TRBV7-6 and TRBJ2-5; D gene uncertain. The CDR3 loop spans 14 amino acids. Trimming took off 1 base at V and 5 bases at J, with 11 bases between the two ends. The germline gives CDR1 SGHVS, CDR2 FNYEAQ. This CDR3 is CASSLGVRRETQYF. Here the CDR3 DNA reads TGTGCCAGCAGCTTAGGTGTACGGCGTGAGACCCAGTACTTC.

The gene calls are TRBV27 and TRBJ2-7; no definite D call. Between the trimmed V and J ends, which lost 0 bases and 0 bases, there was a span of 6 bases. The CDR3 is 14 amino acids. Germline V gives CDR1 MNHEY, CDR2 SMNVEV (reference sequence). In DNA, the CDR3 is TGTGCCAGCAGTTTATCGGCTGACTCCTACGAGCAGTACTTC. It encodes CASSLSADSYEQYF.

J is TRBJ2-7 and V is TRBV11-2, with D perhaps TRBD2 (6 bases). V dropped 5 bases and J dropped 3 bases, with 17 bases sitting between them. CDR3 length: 15 amino acids. Germline V lookup: CDR1 SGHAT, CDR2 FQNNGV. Here the CDR3 reads CASSRVLEGYYEQYF. As DNA, the CDR3 is TGTGCCAGCAGCCGTGTTTTGGAGGGGTACTACGAGCAGTACTTC.

The V and J genes are TRBV23-1 and TRBJ2-5; D possibly matches TRBD1 or TRBD2 (5 bases each). TRBJ2-7 explains the end of the DNA better; the J call may be wrong. TRBV23-1 belongs to the ORF category, with a function that is uncertain. This CDR3 is 20 amino acids long. CDR3 sequence reads: CASSQSRFGSGLDSSYEQYF. The CDR3 nucleotides are TGCGCCAGCAGTCAATCGAGATTTGGCAGCGGACTCGACAGCTCCTACGAGCAGTACTTC.

By its share, this clone is medium-sized. The chain couples TRBV4-1 to TRBJ1-5; D ambiguous. The CDR3 runs 14 residues. From germline, CDR1 is MGHRA and CDR2 YSYEKL. V lost 1 base, J lost 3 bases, and 7 bases lay in between. The DNA for the CDR3 is TGCGCCAGCAGCCAAGTTCAAAACAATCAGCCCCAGCATTTT. It translates to CASSQVQNNQPQHF.

The rearrangement links TRBV7-3 to TRBJ2-1, with D possibly being TRBD2 (6 bases). Trimming removed 1 base at V and 7 bases at J, with 14 bases between. Germline V CDR1 and CDR2: SGHTA, FQGTGA. This CDR3 contains 15 residues. As DNA, the CDR3 is TGTGCCAGCAGCTTAAGGATTGCGGGGAGGAATGAGCAGTTCTTC. Its protein is CASSLRIAGRNEQFF.

Of note for this clone: Other DNA sequences in this sample translate to the same CDR3. The chain is built from TRBV29-1 and TRBJ1-1, with 8 bases fitting TRBD1. The trim removed 7 bases at V and 7 bases at J, leaving 11 bases unmatched. The CDR3 is 13 residues long. From germline, CDR1 is SQVTM and CDR2 ANQGSEA. The CDR3 DNA sequence: TGCAGCGGGGGCGACACAGGGGGGAGTGAAGCTTTCTTT. Protein sequence: CSGGDTGGSEAFF.

This clone showed up just once. The chain carries TRBV2 and TRBJ2-2; TRBD1 is a possible D gene (6 bases). This CDR3 has 15 residues. V lost 4 bases, J lost 1 base, and 10 bases lay in between. CDR1 is SNHLY, CDR2 FYNNEI, per germline. DNA of the CDR3: TGTGCCAGCAGTGTAGAAGGGGGGAACACCGGGGAGCTGTTTTTT. Its translation is CASSVEGGNTGELFF.

The chain carries TRBV6-5 and TRBJ2-7, with D possibly being TRBD2 (6 bases). This CDR3 has 15 amino acids. Germline-derived CDR1 and CDR2 are MNHEY and SVGAGI. V lost 3 bases and J 2 bases, leaving 14 bases between the germline ends. As DNA, the CDR3 is TGTGCCAGCAGTTATGGGGGGAGCAGCCCCTACGAGCAGTACTTC. Translating gives CASSYGGSSPYEQYF.

This clone was detected once. V gene TRBV25-1 combines with J gene TRBJ2-5, with a weak D call TRBD1 (5 bases). V lost 6 bases and J 5 bases, leaving 13 bases between the germline ends. CDR3 size: 13 residues. CDR1 MGHDK and CDR2 SYGVNS come from the germline V gene. CDR3 in DNA: TGTGCCAGCAGACAGGATGGAATGGAGACCCAGTACTTC. It is translated as CASRQDGMETQYF. Looking up the rest from reference TRBV25-1 and TRBJ2-5 gives the full variable domain: EADIYQTPRYLVIGTGKKITLECSQTMGHDKMYWYQQDPGMELHLIHYSYGVNSTEKGDLSSESTVSRIRTEHFPLTLESARPSHTSQYLCASRQDGMETQYFGPGTRLLVL.

J is TRBJ1-6 and V is TRBV2, with a possible D match to TRBD1 (5 bases). The germline CDR1 and CDR2 sequences are SNHLY and FYNNEI. V lost 7 bases and J lost 0, with 13 bases in between. This CDR3 has 16 amino acids. In nucleotides, the CDR3 is TGTGCCAGCAAAGGGGCAGGGCTCTCCTATAATTCACCCCTCCACTTT. Its protein is CASKGAGLSYNSPLHF.

This clone appeared once. V and J are TRBV4-1 and TRBJ2-5, with D possibly being TRBD2 (5 bases). In germline, CDR1 is MGHRA, CDR2 YSYEKL. The CDR3 extends over 14 amino acids. V dropped 1 base and J dropped 3 bases, with 9 bases sitting between them. CDR3: CASSQADWKETQYF. The CDR3 coding sequence is TGCGCCAGCAGCCAAGCGGACTGGAAAGAGACCCAGTACTTC.

The J gene is TRBJ2-1, the V gene TRBV2; a weak D match, TRBD1 (5 bases). V lost 7 bases and J lost 1, with 8 bases in between. The CDR3 runs to 13 residues. Germline-derived CDR1 and CDR2 are SNHLY and FYNNEI. This CDR3 reads CASTSGSYNEQFF. CDR3 sequence (DNA): TGTGCCAGCACCTCAGGGTCCTACAATGAGCAGTTCTTC.